This section outlines one T cell receptor (beta chain) sequence together with its context. Its matching antigen is unknown. The sample originates from a study of blood T cells in healthy people across ages. Study findings and constraints: Diversity of TCR beta per million T cells declined in a roughly linear way with age. Diversity was higher, and naive CD4+ cells more numerous, in long-lived donors than in aged donors.

Germline CDR1 reads SNHLY; CDR2 reads FYNNEI. The CDR3 is 15 amino acids. Trimming left V 0 bases short and J 4 bases short, with 12 bases between. The second PCR ran about 6 to 12 cycles with a sample-barcoded 5' primer and J-beta primers. Each CDR3 protein is one row after TCRdb ran MiXCR on the 5' RACE reads. The table lists 500,000 to 550,000 distinct CDR3 sequences, under 30% of them singletons. The donors, healthy Caucasians from Russia, were aged about 6 to 95. These records were also assigned to another study, of T cells of mothers and their children. From that report: The donors comprised about 6 children and their three healthy Caucasian mothers.

The clonotype comes from a boy younger than 18 in good health. What was sequenced was blood. The chain couples TRBV2 to TRBJ1-2, with D possibly TRBD1 on 5 matching bases. CDR3 amino acids: CASSEARGVGYGYTF. The CDR3 coding sequence is TGTGCCAGCAGTGAAGCGAGAGGGGTGGGCTATGGCTACACCTTC.